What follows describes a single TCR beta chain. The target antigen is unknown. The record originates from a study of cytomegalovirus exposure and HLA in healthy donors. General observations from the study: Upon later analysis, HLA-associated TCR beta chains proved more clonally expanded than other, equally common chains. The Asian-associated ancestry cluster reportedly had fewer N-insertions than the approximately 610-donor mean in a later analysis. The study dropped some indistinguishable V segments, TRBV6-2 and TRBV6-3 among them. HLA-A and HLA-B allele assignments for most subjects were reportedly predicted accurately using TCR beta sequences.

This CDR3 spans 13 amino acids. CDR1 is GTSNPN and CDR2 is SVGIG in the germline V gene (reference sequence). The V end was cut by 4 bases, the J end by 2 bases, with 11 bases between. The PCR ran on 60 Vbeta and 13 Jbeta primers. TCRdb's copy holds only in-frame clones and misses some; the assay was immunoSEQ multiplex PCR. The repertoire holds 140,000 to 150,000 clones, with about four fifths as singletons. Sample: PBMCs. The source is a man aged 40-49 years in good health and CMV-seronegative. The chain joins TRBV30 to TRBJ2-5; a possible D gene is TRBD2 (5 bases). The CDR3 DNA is TGTGCCTGGACAACCGGGGTACAAGAGACCCAGTACTTC. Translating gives CAWTTGVQETQYF.